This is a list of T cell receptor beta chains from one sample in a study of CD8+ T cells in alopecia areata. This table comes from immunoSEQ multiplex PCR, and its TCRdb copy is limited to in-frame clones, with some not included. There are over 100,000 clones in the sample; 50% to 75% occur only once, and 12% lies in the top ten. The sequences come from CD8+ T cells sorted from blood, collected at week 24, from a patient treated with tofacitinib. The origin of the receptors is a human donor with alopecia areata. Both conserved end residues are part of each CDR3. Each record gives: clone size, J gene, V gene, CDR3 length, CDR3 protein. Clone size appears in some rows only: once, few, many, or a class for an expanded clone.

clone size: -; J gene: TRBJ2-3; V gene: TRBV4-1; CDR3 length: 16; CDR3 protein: CASSQEGGVGVDTQYF
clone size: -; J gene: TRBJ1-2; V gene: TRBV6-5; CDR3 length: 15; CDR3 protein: CASSYRAPSRHGYTF
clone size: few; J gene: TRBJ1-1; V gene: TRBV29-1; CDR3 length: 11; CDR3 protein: CSVGGGNEAFF
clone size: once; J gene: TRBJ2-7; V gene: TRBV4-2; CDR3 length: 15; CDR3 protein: CASSQEQSGVLEQYF
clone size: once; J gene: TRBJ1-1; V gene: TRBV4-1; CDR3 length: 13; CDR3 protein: CASSPTNRGQAFF
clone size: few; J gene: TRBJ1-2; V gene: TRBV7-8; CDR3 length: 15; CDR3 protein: CASTIERDAGGGYTF
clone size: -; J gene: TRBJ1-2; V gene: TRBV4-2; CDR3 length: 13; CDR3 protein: CAVRQGDSYGYTF
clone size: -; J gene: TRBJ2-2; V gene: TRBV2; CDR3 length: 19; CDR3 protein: CASNFVSSGGTPNTGELFF
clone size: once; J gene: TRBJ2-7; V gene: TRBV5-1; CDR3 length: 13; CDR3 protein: CASSLRAAFEQYF
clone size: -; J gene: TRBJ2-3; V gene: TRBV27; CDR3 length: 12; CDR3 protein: CASTTGADTQYF
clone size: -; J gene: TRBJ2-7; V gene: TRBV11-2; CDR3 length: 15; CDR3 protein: CASSYSGPPTYEQYF
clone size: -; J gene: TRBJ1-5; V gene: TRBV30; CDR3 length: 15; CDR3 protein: CAWSVLGGSNQPQHF
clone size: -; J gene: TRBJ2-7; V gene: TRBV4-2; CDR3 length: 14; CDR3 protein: CASSRQTGPHEQYF
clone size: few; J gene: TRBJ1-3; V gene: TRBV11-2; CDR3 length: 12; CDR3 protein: CASLRTGNTIYF
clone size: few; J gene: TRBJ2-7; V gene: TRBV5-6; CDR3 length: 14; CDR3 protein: CASSLESASYEQYF
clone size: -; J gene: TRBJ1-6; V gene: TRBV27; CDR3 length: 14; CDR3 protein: CASTDGRRGVGLHF
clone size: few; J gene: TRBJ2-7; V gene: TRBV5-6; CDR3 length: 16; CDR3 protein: CASSLAMAVQPYEQYF